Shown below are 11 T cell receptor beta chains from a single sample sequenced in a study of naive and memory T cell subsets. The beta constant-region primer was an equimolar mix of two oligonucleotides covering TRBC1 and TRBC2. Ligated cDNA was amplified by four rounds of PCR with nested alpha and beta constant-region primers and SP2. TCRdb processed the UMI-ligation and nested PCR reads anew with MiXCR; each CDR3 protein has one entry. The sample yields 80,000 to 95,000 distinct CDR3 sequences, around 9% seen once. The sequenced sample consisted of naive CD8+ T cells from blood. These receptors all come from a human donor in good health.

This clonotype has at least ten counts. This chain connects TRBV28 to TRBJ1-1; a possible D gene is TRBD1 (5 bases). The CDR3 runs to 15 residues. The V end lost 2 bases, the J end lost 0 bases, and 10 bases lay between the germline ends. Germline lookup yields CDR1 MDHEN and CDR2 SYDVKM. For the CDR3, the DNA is TGTGCCAGCAGTTTAACCGGGACGGTGAACACTGAAGCTTTCTTT. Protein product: CASSLTGTVNTEAFF.

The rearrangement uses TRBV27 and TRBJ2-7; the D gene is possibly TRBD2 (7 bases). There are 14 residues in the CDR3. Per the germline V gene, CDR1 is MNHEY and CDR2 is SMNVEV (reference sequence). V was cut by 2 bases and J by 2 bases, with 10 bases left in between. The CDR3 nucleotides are TGTGCCAGCAGTTTAGAGGGGGGGGCCTACGAGCAGTACTTC. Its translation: CASSLEGGAYEQYF.

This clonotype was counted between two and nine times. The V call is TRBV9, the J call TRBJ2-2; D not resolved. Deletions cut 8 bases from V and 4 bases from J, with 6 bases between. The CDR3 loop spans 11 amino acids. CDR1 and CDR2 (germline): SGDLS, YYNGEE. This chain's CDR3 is CASGPTGELFF. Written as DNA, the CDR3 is TGTGCCAGTGGGCCCACCGGGGAGCTGTTTTTT.

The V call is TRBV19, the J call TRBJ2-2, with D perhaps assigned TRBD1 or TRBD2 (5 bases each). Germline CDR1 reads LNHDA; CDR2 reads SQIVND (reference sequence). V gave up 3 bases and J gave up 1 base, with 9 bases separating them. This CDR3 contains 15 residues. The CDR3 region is CASSIWDRNTGELFF. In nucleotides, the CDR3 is TGTGCCAGTAGTATCTGGGACCGGAACACCGGGGAGCTGTTTTTT.

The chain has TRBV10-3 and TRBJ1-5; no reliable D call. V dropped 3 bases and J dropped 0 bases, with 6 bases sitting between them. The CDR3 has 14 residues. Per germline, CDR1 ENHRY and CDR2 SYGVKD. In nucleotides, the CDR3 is TGTGCCATCAGTGATGATTATAGCAATCAGCCCCAGCATTTT. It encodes CAISDDYSNQPQHF.

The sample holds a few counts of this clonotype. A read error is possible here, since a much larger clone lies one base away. CDR3 sequence: CSVDTGDGYEQYF. In DNA form, the CDR3 reads TGCAGCGTTGACACAGGGGATGGTTACGAGCAGTACTTC. The V and J genes are TRBV29-1 and TRBJ2-7, with 7 bases lining up with TRBD1. The V and J ends lost 3 bases and 4 bases, in that order; junction bases with no gene match: 6. The CDR3 covers 13 residues. Germline assignment: CDR1 SQVTM and CDR2 ANQGSEA.

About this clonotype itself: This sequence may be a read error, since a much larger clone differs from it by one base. CDR3 protein: CASRGRDEQYF. The CDR3 DNA sequence: TGTGCCAGCAGAGGTCGGGACGAGCAGTACTTC. The gene calls are TRBV2 and TRBJ2-7; D is ambiguous. In germline, CDR1 is SNHLY, CDR2 FYNNEI. The CDR3 runs to 11 residues. V lost 6 bases to trimming and J lost 5 bases, with 8 bases between them. The complete variable domain, with remaining parts taken from reference TRBV2 and TRBJ2-7, reads EPEVTQTPSHQVTQMGQEVILRCVPISNHLYFYWYRQILGQKVEFLVSFYNNEISEKSEIFDDQFSVERPDGSNFTLKIRSTKLEDSAMYFCASRGRDEQYFGPGTRLTVT.

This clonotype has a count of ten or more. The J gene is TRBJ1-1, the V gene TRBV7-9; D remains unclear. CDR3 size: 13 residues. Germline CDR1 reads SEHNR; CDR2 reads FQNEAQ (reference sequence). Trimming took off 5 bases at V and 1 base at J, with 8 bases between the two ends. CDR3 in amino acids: CASSPTENTEAFF. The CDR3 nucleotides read TGTGCCAGCAGCCCAACAGAGAACACTGAAGCTTTCTTT. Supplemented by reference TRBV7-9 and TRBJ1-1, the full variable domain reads DTGVSQNPRHKITKRGQNVTFRCDPISEHNRLYWYRQTLGQGPEFLTYFQNEAQLEKSRLLSDRFSAERPKGSFSTLEIQRTEQGDSAMYLCASSPTENTEAFFGQGTRLTVV.

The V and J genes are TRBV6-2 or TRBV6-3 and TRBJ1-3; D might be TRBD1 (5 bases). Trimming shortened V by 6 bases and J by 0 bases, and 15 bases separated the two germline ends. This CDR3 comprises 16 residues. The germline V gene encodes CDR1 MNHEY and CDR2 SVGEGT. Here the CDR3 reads CASSPGTAGSGNTIYF. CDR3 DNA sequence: TGTGCCAGCAGCCCGGGGACGGCTGGCTCTGGAAACACCATATATTTT.

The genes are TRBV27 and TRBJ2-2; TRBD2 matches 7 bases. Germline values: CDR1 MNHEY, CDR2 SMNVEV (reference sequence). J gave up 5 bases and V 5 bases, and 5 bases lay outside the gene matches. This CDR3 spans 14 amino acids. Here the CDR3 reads CASSPGAGTGELFF. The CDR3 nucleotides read TGTGCCAGCAGTCCCGGAGCGGGGACCGGGGAGCTGTTTTTT.

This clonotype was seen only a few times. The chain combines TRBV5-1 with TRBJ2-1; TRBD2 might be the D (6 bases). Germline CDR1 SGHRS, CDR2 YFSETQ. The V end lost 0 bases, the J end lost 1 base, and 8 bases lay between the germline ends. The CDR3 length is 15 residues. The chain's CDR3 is CASSLGRVSYNEQFF. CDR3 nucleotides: TGCGCCAGCAGCTTGGGGAGGGTATCCTACAATGAGCAGTTCTTC.